Presented here are 30 T cell receptor beta chains from one specimen sequenced in a study of CD8+CD57+ T cells in acquired aplastic anemia. The TCR beta profiling, which covered VDJ combination and CDR3 sequence, was carried out using genomic DNA as the template. TCRdb reprocessed the reads via MiXCR and lists one record per CDR3 protein. Of 450,000 to 600,000 distinct CDR3 sequences in the sample, 25% to 40% were seen once. Patients included in sequencing had previously demonstrated CD8+CD57+ cell expansion by flow cytometry. The sequenced sample was sorted CD4+, CD8+, or CD8+CD57+ T cells (not recorded which) from PBMCs. These receptors came from a human donor with aplastic anemia.

This clonotype came up a few times. The V call is TRBV30, the J call TRBJ1-6, with D uncertain. V was cut by 1 base and J by 8 bases, with 15 bases left in between. CDR3 size: 15 residues. CDR1 and CDR2 (germline): GTSNPN, SVGIG (reference sequence). CDR3 DNA sequence: TGTGCCTGGAGTGGTTCCCGGGGTCGGGATTCACCCCTCCACTTT. It translates to CAWSGSRGRDSPLHF.

At least ten counts were recorded for this clonotype. An end of the junction does not agree with germline; a read error may underlie this. J is TRBJ1-2 and V is TRBV11-2; 9 nucleotides line up with TRBD1. The CDR3 is made up of 19 amino acids. CDR1 is SGHAT and CDR2 is FQNNGV in the germline V gene. In DNA, the CDR3 is TGTGCCAGCAGCTTAGTTTATTCGGGACAGGGTGGGACTAACCATGGCTACACCTTC. Residues: CASSLVYSGQGGTNHGYTF.

This chain uses TRBV11-2 with TRBJ1-1, with D possibly being TRBD1 (5 bases). V was shortened by 4 bases and J by 1 base, with 10 bases between the two germline ends. CDR1 and CDR2 (germline): SGHAT, FQNNGV. The CDR3 has 14 residues. The CDR3 DNA reads TGTGCCAGCAGCTGGGGACCGACGAACACTGAAGCTTTCTTT. Translated, it gives CASSWGPTNTEAFF.

This clonotype turned up a few times. This sequence joins TRBV13 and TRBJ2-5; tentatively, D is TRBD1 (6 bases). The germline gives CDR1 PRHDT, CDR2 FYEKMQ (reference sequence). The CDR3 covers 15 residues. V was shortened by 0 bases and J by 4 bases, with 12 bases between the two germline ends. The CDR3 protein is CASSLGHRDIETQYF. For the CDR3, the DNA is TGTGCCAGCAGCTTAGGCCACAGGGACATAGAGACCCAGTACTTC.

This chain links TRBV7-8 with TRBJ2-7, with TRBD1 matching 10 bases. After removal of 11 bases from V and 3 bases from J, the junction contained 10 bases not matched to a gene. Looked up from germline, CDR1 is SGHVS and CDR2 is FQNEAQ. The length of the CDR3 is 14 residues. CDR3 residues: CAGLGRDRGYEQYF. Written as DNA, the CDR3 is TGTGCCGGCCTAGGCCGGGACAGGGGCTACGAGCAGTACTTC.

This clonotype appeared a few times. The chain carries TRBV19 and TRBJ2-7, with D tentatively TRBD2 (5 bases). The CDR3 is 15 amino acids. Trimming cost V 3 bases and J 3 bases, with 15 bases left between them. CDR1 is LNHDA and CDR2 is SQIVND in the germline V gene (reference sequence). The CDR3 DNA is TGTGCCAGTAGTATGAAAGCTCAAGAGGGCTACGAGCAGTACTTC. Translated, it gives CASSMKAQEGYEQYF.

Comments on this clonotype: With a much larger clone just one base away, this may be a read error. The chain uses TRBV20-1 and TRBJ1-2, with D possibly matching TRBD1 (6 bases). Germline V CDR1 and CDR2: DFQATT, SNEGSKA (reference sequence). V lost 3 bases and J lost 7, with 12 bases in between. The CDR3 spans 12 residues. The CDR3 region is CSARGGGLGYTF. For the CDR3, the DNA is TGCAGTGCTAGGGGCGGGGGGCTTGGCTACACCTTC.

V gene TRBV5-1 combines with J gene TRBJ2-5; 7 bases align to TRBD2. From germline, CDR1 is SGHRS and CDR2 YFSETQ. The CDR3 has 15 amino acids. V dropped 4 bases and J dropped 4; count of bases not matched to a gene: 10. This CDR3 reads CASSRVGGIVETQYF. As DNA, the CDR3 is TGCGCCAGCAGCCGTGTCGGGGGGATAGTAGAGACCCAGTACTTC.

Ten or more counts support this clonotype. This chain links TRBV25-1 with TRBJ2-7; a weak D match, TRBD2 (6 bases). V lost 5 bases, J lost 7 bases, and 18 bases lay in between. Germline CDR1 reads MGHDK; CDR2 reads SYGVNS. The CDR3 runs 14 residues. CDR3 in amino acids: CASSPDYDVGEQYF. The CDR3 nucleotides are TGTGCCAGCAGTCCGGACTATGACGTGGGGGAGCAGTACTTC.

This clonotype was recorded at least ten times. The chain is built from TRBV7-2 and TRBJ2-5, with a possible D match to TRBD1 (7 bases). Trimming stripped 6 bases from V and 5 bases from J, with 16 bases between. Germline V gene data show CDR1 as SGHTA and CDR2 as FQGNSA. The CDR3 extends over 14 amino acids. The CDR3 DNA is TGTGCCAGCAGGGGTACACAGGGGAGGGAGACCCAGTACTTC. Translation gives CASRGTQGRETQYF. Looking up the rest from reference TRBV7-2 and TRBJ2-5 gives the full variable domain: GAGVSQSPSNKVTEKGKDVELRCDPISGHTALYWYRQSLGQGLEFLIYFQGNSAPDKSGLPSDRFSAERTGGSVSTLTIQRTQQEDSAVYLCASRGTQGRETQYFGPGTRLLVL.

The rearrangement uses TRBV29-1 and TRBJ1-4; the D is unclear. CDR1 SQVTM and CDR2 ANQGSEA come from the germline V gene. CDR3 length: 16 residues. V was trimmed by 7 bases and J by 8 bases, leaving 26 bases between them. In DNA, the CDR3 is TGCAGCGCTGCTCTCGTGGGGTTGGGAAAAGGAGAAAAACTGTTTTTT. Encoded protein: CSAALVGLGKGEKLFF.

The rearrangement links TRBV10-3 to TRBJ2-7; 7 nucleotides agree with TRBD2. Losses at the gene ends were 10 bases for V and 7 bases for J; bases not matched to a gene: 19. This CDR3 spans 15 amino acids. CDR1 and CDR2 (germline): ENHRY, SYGVKD. The CDR3 DNA reads TGTGCCAGCAGCCCCGTCTTGGCGGGAGCAGGGGAGCAGTACTTC. This gives the protein CASSPVLAGAGEQYF.

This clonotype was counted many times. The chain joins TRBV7-9 to TRBJ2-6; D gene unclear. V dropped 3 bases and J dropped 2 bases, with 5 bases sitting between them. The CDR3 covers 14 residues. Germline V CDR1 and CDR2: SEHNR, FQNEAQ (reference sequence). As DNA, the CDR3 is TGTGCCAGCAGCTTTCAGGCTGGGGCCAACGTCCTGACTTTC. Its translation is CASSFQAGANVLTF.

The table lists this clonotype with many counts. The rearrangement links TRBV2 to TRBJ1-6; D remains ambiguous. Trimming took 7 bases from V and 9 from J, leaving 13 bases between them. In germline, CDR1 is SNHLY, CDR2 FYNNEI. The length of the CDR3 is 13 residues. DNA for the CDR3: TGTGCCAGCACCGGACTACCAAGTTCACCCCTCCACTTT. Residues: CASTGLPSSPLHF.

The V gene is TRBV29-1, the J gene TRBJ2-7; D unclear. CDR1 is SQVTM and CDR2 is ANQGSEA in the germline V gene. The CDR3 extends over 14 amino acids. CDR3 residues: CSAGVRSADYEQYF. The DNA for the CDR3 is TGCAGTGCTGGAGTAAGGAGCGCCGACTACGAGCAGTACTTC.

This clonotype has just a few counts. The V and J genes are TRBV19 and TRBJ2-4, with 8 bases aligning to TRBD2. V lost 7 bases, J lost 10 bases, and 9 bases stayed unmatched. CDR1 is LNHDA, CDR2 SQIVND, per germline (reference sequence). The CDR3 sequence is 13 residues long. The CDR3, as DNA: TGTGCCAGTAAAGGGGCGGGAGGACAAATTCAGTACTTC. Translation gives CASKGAGGQIQYF.

Here the CDR3 reads CASSIGMANEQFF. The DNA of the CDR3 is TGTGCCAGTAGTATCGGAATGGCCAATGAGCAGTTCTTC. The chain combines TRBV19 with TRBJ2-1; D not resolved. This CDR3 region has 13 residues. V shed 3 bases and J shed 6 bases, with 9 bases lying between them. Germline V gene sequence: CDR1 LNHDA, CDR2 SQIVND (reference sequence).

This clonotype has only a few counts. The chain couples TRBV20-1 to TRBJ1-6; the D gene is possibly TRBD1 (5 bases). Germline V lookup: CDR1 DFQATT, CDR2 SNEGSKA (reference sequence). The CDR3 extends over 18 amino acids. V lost 4 bases to trimming and J lost 5 bases, with 24 bases between them. CDR3 region: CSANQGPRMLGDNSPLHF. In DNA form, the CDR3 reads TGCAGTGCTAATCAGGGACCCCGGATGTTGGGGGATAATTCACCCCTCCACTTT.

The V call is TRBV6-1, the J call TRBJ2-3; TRBD1 matches 7 bases. J gave up 8 bases and V 6 bases, and 11 bases lay outside the gene matches. The CDR3 is 14 residues long. Germline-derived CDR1 and CDR2 are MNHNS and SASEGT. The CDR3: CASSRQGEARTQYF. In DNA form, the CDR3 reads TGTGCCAGCAGCCGACAGGGAGAAGCGCGTACGCAGTATTTT.

Regarding this clonotype: This could be a read error, since a much larger clone is one nucleotide away. The chain couples TRBV10-3 to TRBJ2-5; TRBD1 matches at 7 bases. The CDR3 runs 17 residues. CDR1 and CDR2 from the germline V gene are ENHRY and SYGVKD. The DNA of the CDR3 is TGTGCCATCAGTGAATTTCTCGGCAGGGGGTACCAAGAGGCCCAGTACTTC. It yields the protein CAISEFLGRGYQEAQYF.

The gene calls are TRBV29-1 and TRBJ2-7; 8 bases are shared with TRBD1. Trimming removed 7 bases from V and 3 bases from J; junction bases left unmatched: 5. There are 12 residues in the CDR3. Germline CDR1 reads SQVTM; CDR2 reads ANQGSEA. This CDR3 reads CSGMDRVYEQYF. CDR3 coding DNA: TGCAGCGGGATGGACAGGGTCTACGAGCAGTACTTC.

This clonotype came up a few times. The rearrangement joins TRBV14 to TRBJ1-5; the D is unclear. Germline CDR1 is SGHDN and CDR2 is FVKESK. The CDR3 covers 18 residues. The germline V and J ends were trimmed by 4 bases and 0 bases, with 19 bases remaining between them. The CDR3, as DNA: TGTGCCAGCAGCCGCTACTCCTTGGATGGGGTTAGCAATCAGCCCCAGCATTTT. Its translation: CASSRYSLDGVSNQPQHF.

This chain connects TRBV7-8 to TRBJ2-1; 7 nucleotides match TRBD1. V lost 7 bases and J lost 7; bases outside the gene matches: 10. The CDR3 extends over 14 amino acids. Germline V CDR1 and CDR2: SGHVS, FQNEAQ. As DNA, the CDR3 is TGTGCCAGCAACAGAGGGGGCACCTTTAATGAGCAGTTCTTC. Translating gives CASNRGGTFNEQFF.

In this sample, this clonotype turned up many times. The chain is built from TRBV19 and TRBJ1-2, with a weak D call TRBD1 (6 bases). Trimming pared 1 base from V and 2 bases from J, leaving 14 bases between. The CDR3 consists of 16 residues. Germline V gene sequence: CDR1 LNHDA, CDR2 SQIVND (reference sequence). CDR3: CASSIGLAGANYGYTF. In nucleotides, the CDR3 is TGTGCCAGTAGTATAGGCCTCGCAGGGGCGAACTATGGCTACACCTTC.

The sample holds many counts of this clonotype. V gene TRBV7-6 combines with J gene TRBJ2-7; 12 nucleotides match TRBD2. V gave up 4 bases and J gave up 0 bases; unmatched junction bases: 1. Germline loops: CDR1 SGHVS, CDR2 FNYEAQ. This CDR3 is built from 15 residues. CDR3 in DNA: TGTGCCAGCAGCTCGGGACTAGCGGGCTCCTACGAGCAGTACTTC. Amino acids: CASSSGLAGSYEQYF.

This clonotype has more than one count but fewer than ten. A clone one base away is much larger, so this may be a read error. The CDR3 nucleotides read TGTGCCAGCAAAGCTGGCTCCGGGACTAGCTACAATGAGCAGTTCTTC. Translating gives CASKAGSGTSYNEQFF. This chain joins TRBV2 and TRBJ2-1, with TRBD2 identical over 8 bases. V trimming: 7 bases; J trimming: 3 bases; junction bases outside the gene matches: 11. CDR1 is SNHLY and CDR2 is FYNNEI in the germline V gene. This CDR3 contains 16 residues.

The count of this clonotype is one. Mismatch with germline at one junction end may stem from a read error. The chain uses TRBV12-3 or TRBV12-4 and TRBJ1-5; a possible D gene is TRBD1 (5 bases). The CDR3 runs to 13 residues. The CDR3 region has the DNA TGTGCCAGAAGTTTCAGGGATCCTCAGCCCCAGCATTTT. Translation: CARSFRDPQPQHF.

The sample holds many counts of this clonotype. V is TRBV19 and J is TRBJ2-7; D tentatively reads TRBD1 or TRBD2 (5 bases each). The CDR3 has 13 residues. CDR1 is LNHDA and CDR2 is SQIVND in the germline V gene (reference sequence). Trimming removed 5 bases at V and 1 base at J, with 9 bases between. CDR3 sequence reads: CASSWDPSYEQYF. CDR3 sequence (DNA): TGTGCCAGTAGTTGGGACCCATCCTACGAGCAGTACTTC.

This clonotype was found many times. The chain carries TRBV20-1 and TRBJ1-2; the match to TRBD1 covers 10 bases. Per germline, CDR1 DFQATT and CDR2 SNEGSKA (reference sequence). This CDR3 is 14 amino acids long. V dropped 8 bases and J dropped 6; count of bases not matched to a gene: 12. CDR3 sequence: CSPEGGQGIDGYTF. CDR3 coding DNA: TGCAGTCCCGAAGGGGGACAGGGGATTGATGGCTACACCTTC.

The genes are TRBV20-1 and TRBJ1-4; D is ambiguous. Germline assignment: CDR1 DFQATT and CDR2 SNEGSKA (reference sequence). V was pared by 0 bases and J by 4 bases, with 12 bases between. The CDR3 has 15 amino acids. The CDR3 reads CSARDFRSDNEKLFF. In nucleotides, the CDR3 is TGCAGTGCTAGAGATTTCAGGTCGGATAATGAAAAACTGTTTTTT.